This T cell receptor (beta chain) came from a study of blood T cells in healthy people across ages. The study's findings and limits: Getting older went along with TCR beta diversity per million T cells dropping roughly linearly.

For the second PCR, which ran for roughly 7 to 11 cycles, a sample-barcoded 5' primer and a J-beta primer mix were used. Per-sample output comprised a minimum of 2.5 million paired-end reads containing CDR3. TCRdb reanalysed the 5' RACE reads using MiXCR and keeps one entry per CDR3 protein. This sample has roughly 800,000 distinct CDR3 sequences, with roughly 25% found just once. This CDR3 has 13 residues. Per the germline V gene, CDR1 is SQVTM and CDR2 is ANQGSEA. V lost 3 bases to trimming and J lost 0 bases, with 9 bases between them. A remark on this clonotype: Antigen specificity is unknown.

This same sample was also part of a study on T cells of mothers and their children. That work contributes: In each mother, TCR beta CDR3 reads exceeded 10 million; in each child, they numbered 3 million to 3.5 million.

The chain has TRBV29-1 and TRBJ2-7; no firm D call. The sequenced material came from blood. This TCR was sampled from a boy aged 5-17 years in good health. CDR3 protein: CSVEDLTSYEQYF. CDR3 sequence (DNA): TGCAGCGTTGAGGATCTCACCTCCTACGAGCAGTACTTC.